The 2 T cell receptor beta chains presented below share a single source sample, sequenced in a study of regulatory T cells in long-lasting Graves disease. Time point here: newly diagnosed GD, antithyroid drugs for less than 3 months. Scientists built the TCR library using RNA that was extracted from PBMCs. CDR3 regions were amplified by Arm-PCR using iRepertoire HTBI primers to build TCR beta libraries. TCRdb reprocessed the multiplex PCR reads via MiXCR and lists one record per CDR3 protein. The sample records around 500,000 distinct CDR3 sequences, roughly 13% being singletons. The same data also went into a second study, on T cells in Graves' hyperthyroidism and ophthalmopathy.

The sample consisted of peripheral blood mononuclear cells (PBMCs), taken at new diagnosis, from a patient treated with antithyroid drugs. Receptor source: a young man with Graves disease.

This clonotype was observed many times. V usage is TRBV29-1 and J usage is TRBJ2-5; 7 nucleotides agree with TRBD2. Germline-derived CDR1 and CDR2 are SQVTM and ANQGSEA. Trimming at V came to 4 bases and at J to 2 bases, leaving 4 bases not matched to a gene. The CDR3 sequence is 13 residues long. The CDR3 coding sequence is TGCAGCGTTGGGGGGAGGGGACAAGAGACCCAGTACTTC. Translated, it gives CSVGGRGQETQYF. The variable domain in full, completed from reference TRBV29-1 and TRBJ2-5, reads SAVISQKPSRDICQRGTSLTIQCQVDSQVTMMFWYRQQPGQSLTLIATANQGSEATYESGFVIDKFPISRPNLTFSTLTVSNMSPEDSSIYLCSVGGRGQETQYFGPGTRLLVL.

The chain uses TRBV5-1 and TRBJ2-3; 13 bases fit TRBD2. The V gene end was trimmed by 2 bases and the J gene end by 5 bases; junction bases not matched to a gene: 5. The CDR3 runs 16 residues. Germline values: CDR1 SGHRS, CDR2 YFSETQ. The CDR3 DNA follows: TGCGCCAGCAGCTTATCCGGGACTAGCGGGATAGATACGCAGTATTTT. It codes for CASSLSGTSGIDTQYF.